This T cell receptor (beta chain) was found in a study of T cell responses to AZD1222 COVID-19 vaccine. In regard to this clone: Its antigen is still unknown.

Assay: immunoSEQ multiplex PCR; the TCRdb copy retains only in-frame clones and omits some. This table holds 85,000 to 130,000 clones, about 93% found once. CDR1 is SGHNT and CDR2 is YENEEA in the germline V gene. CDR3 length equals 13 residues. The V and J ends lost 3 bases and 1 base respectively, with 6 bases between them. Study-wide results and limits: Targets within unmutated variant regions were reportedly found for nearly half of spike-specific TCRs. There were vaccine-associated CD4 TCRs across spike, dominant at 160-218 and 743-854. Spike-specific TCR breadth and depth went up after people got two AZD1222 doses.

The source material was peripheral blood, sampled on day 0 of AZD1222 vaccination. V usage is TRBV11-3 and J usage is TRBJ1-1; a weak D match, TRBD1 (5 bases). This clonotype was obtained from an adult in good health. As DNA, the CDR3 is TGTGCCAGCAGCTTTAGGGGGAACACTGAAGCTTTCTTT. This sequence encodes CASSFRGNTEAFF.